What follows are 13 T cell receptor beta chains derived from one specimen sequenced in a study of T cell changes during pregnancy in multiple sclerosis. Assay: immunoSEQ multiplex PCR; the TCRdb copy retains only in-frame clones and omits some. The sample comprises approximately 41,000 clones, approximately 94% of which are singletons, and approximately 0.41% rests with the top ten. Here the sequenced sample was CD4+ T cells from peripheral blood mononuclear cells, taken in the second trimester of pregnancy. Source of these receptors: a female donor with multiple sclerosis, enrolled in a pregnancy study.

This clone has only one observation. The chain joins TRBV28 to TRBJ2-2, with 9 bases lining up with TRBD1. Germline V gene lookup returns CDR1 MDHEN and CDR2 SYDVKM. The V gene end was trimmed by 4 bases and the J gene end by 2 bases; junction bases not matched to a gene: 8. This CDR3 is built from 17 residues. CDR3 residues: CASSSLDRGLNTGELFF. The CDR3 DNA is TGTGCCAGCAGTTCCCTGGACAGGGGCCTTAACACCGGGGAGCTGTTTTTT.

This chain connects TRBV7-9 to TRBJ2-7; D gene uncertain. The ends were cut back, 5 bases at V and 3 bases at J, with 8 bases in the middle. In germline, CDR1 is SEHNR, CDR2 FQNEAQ (reference sequence). The CDR3 length is 12 residues. CDR3 protein: CASSPGFYEQYF. The CDR3 coding sequence is TGTGCCAGCAGCCCCGGGTTCTACGAGCAGTACTTC.

With respect to this clone: The germline gene is not matched at one end of the junction; a read error may be the cause. This CDR3 reads CASSQMRGRTWGF. DNA for the CDR3: TGTGCCAGCAGCCAGATGCGGGGCAGAACCTGGGGCTTC. The chain has TRBV14 and TRBJ1-2, with D perhaps TRBD1 (5 bases). Germline CDR1 is SGHDN and CDR2 is FVKESK. There are 13 residues in the CDR3.

The gene calls are TRBV5-1 and TRBJ2-7, with TRBD1 matching over 9 bases. The CDR3 has 14 residues. CDR1 SGHRS and CDR2 YFSETQ come from the germline V gene. Germline trimming cut 4 bases from V and 3 bases from J; bases unmatched to any gene: 5. The CDR3 sequence: CASSTGGAGYEQYF. DNA of the CDR3: TGCGCCAGCAGCACAGGGGGCGCGGGCTACGAGCAGTACTTC.

This rearrangement joins TRBV14 to TRBJ2-2, with 7 bases matching TRBD1. After removal of 2 bases from V and 2 bases from J, the junction contained 2 bases not matched to a gene. Germline V gives CDR1 SGHDN, CDR2 FVKESK. The length of the CDR3 is 15 residues. The CDR3 bases are TGTGCCAGCAGCCAATGGACAGGAAACACCGGGGAGCTGTTTTTT. This sequence encodes CASSQWTGNTGELFF.

This clone appeared a single time. The chain couples TRBV6-5 to TRBJ1-2; 9 bases fit TRBD1. V lost 5 bases and J lost 7; bases outside the gene matches: 8. CDR1 and CDR2 from the germline V gene are MNHEY and SVGAGI. The CDR3 length is 14 residues. DNA for the CDR3: TGTGCCAGCAGTACCGGACAGGGGTATGGTGGCTACACCTTC. It specifies CASSTGQGYGGYTF.

J is TRBJ1-1 and V is TRBV7-9; 9 bases are shared with TRBD1. V was pared by 5 bases and J by 4 bases, with 8 bases of the junction left unmatched. Germline CDR1 reads SEHNR; CDR2 reads FQNEAQ (reference sequence). The CDR3 runs to 15 residues. CDR3 in DNA: TGTGCCAGCAGCCCCGGACAGGGGATGGGCACTGAAGCTTTCTTT. It translates to CASSPGQGMGTEAFF.

The J gene is TRBJ2-5, the V gene TRBV5-1; 9 positions match TRBD1. Unmatched junction bases numbered 7, after V lost 0 bases and J lost 4 bases. The length of the CDR3 is 16 residues. Germline CDR1 is SGHRS and CDR2 is YFSETQ. CDR3 loop: CASSLEGQGSGETQYF. The CDR3 DNA follows: TGCGCCAGCAGCTTGGAGGGACAGGGATCCGGAGAGACCCAGTACTTC.

This chain uses TRBV11-2 with TRBJ2-7, with TRBD2 identical over 8 bases. From germline, CDR1 is SGHAT and CDR2 FQNNGV. With V trimmed by 2 bases and J by 2 bases, 14 bases remained unmatched. The CDR3 is made up of 18 amino acids. Here the CDR3 reads CASSLLLSGPGRAYEQYF. As DNA, the CDR3 is TGTGCCAGCAGCTTACTTCTTAGCGGACCCGGGAGGGCCTACGAGCAGTACTTC.

The genes are TRBV28 and TRBJ2-2, with TRBD1 identical over 8 bases. The junction had 10 bases not matched to a gene; V was cut back by 4 bases and J by 6 bases. Germline CDR1 and CDR2: MDHEN and SYDVKM. This CDR3 comprises 16 residues. CDR3 amino acids: CASSSQNGQGPGELFF. In nucleotides, the CDR3 is TGTGCCAGCAGTTCTCAAAACGGACAGGGCCCCGGGGAGCTGTTTTTT.

The chain is built from TRBV2 and TRBJ1-3; 7 bases match TRBD1. This CDR3 spans 13 amino acids. V lost 7 bases and J lost 1; bases outside the gene matches: 1. From germline, CDR1 is SNHLY and CDR2 FYNNEI. CDR3 coding DNA: TGTGCCAGCACGACAGGGTCTGGAAACACCATATATTTT. Encoded protein: CASTTGSGNTIYF.

The CDR3 protein is CASSIDGIRLYPNQPQHF. CDR3 bases: TGTGCCAGTAGTATAGATGGAATCAGACTTTATCCCAATCAGCCCCAGCATTTT. The chain has TRBV19 and TRBJ1-5; no clear D. Germline assignment: CDR1 LNHDA and CDR2 SQIVND (reference sequence). The V end lost 0 bases, the J end lost 3 bases, and 18 bases lay between the germline ends. The CDR3 sequence is 18 residues long.

The chain uses TRBV7-2 and TRBJ2-7; the D is unclear. The CDR3 covers 12 residues. Germline V gene data show CDR1 as SGHTA and CDR2 as FQGNSA. The germline V and J ends were trimmed by 2 bases and 6 bases, with 8 bases remaining between them. The CDR3 sequence is CASSLQALEQYF. CDR3 in DNA: TGTGCCAGCAGCTTACAGGCCCTCGAGCAGTACTTC.